This T cell receptor beta chain was identified in a study of shared clonotypes between healthy human individuals. As concerns this clone: The antigen remains undetermined.

Overall study findings and caveats: Some clonotypes were shared by all four sorted-subset donors, while others were not shared. The non-shared ones had lower generation probabilities than the shared ones. Around 5% was the fraction of naive CD4 clonotypes found shared across a few donors. Naive subsets generally exceeded memory subsets in estimated richness.

Genomic DNA (from each subset) was split evenly across several immunoSEQ plates. Profiled with immunoSEQ multiplex PCR; TCRdb holds only in-frame clones, not every one. Of about 2.5 million clones listed, roughly 90% are singletons. This CDR3 is built from 16 residues. Germline CDR1 is SGHRS and CDR2 is YFSETQ. With 7 bases clipped from V and 1 base from J, the junction kept 11 bases outside the gene matches. The chain links TRBV5-1 to TRBJ2-5, with 9 nucleotides matching TRBD2. The specimen was naive CD4+ T cells from PBMCs. Specified subset: CD45RA+ positively selected. The receptor comes from a man aged 18 to 30 in good health. Some clones in this sample may be carry-over from other donors' samples. In DNA, the CDR3 is TGCGCCAGCGTAGCTGTCCTAGCGGGGTCCCAAGAGACCCAGTACTTC. Protein sequence: CASVAVLAGSQETQYF.